One sample yielded the 32 T cell receptor beta chains listed below, sequenced in a study of regulatory T cells in long-lasting Graves disease. CDR3-region Arm-PCR and iRepertoire HTBI primers produced the TCR beta libraries. TCRdb reprocessed the multiplex PCR reads with MiXCR, giving one entry per CDR3 protein. The table records about 400,000 distinct CDR3 sequences, roughly 20% of them present only once. Time point here: persistent/refractory GD, antithyroid drugs over 5 years with positive TRAb. PBMCs were the source of the RNA used for TCR sequencing. The material sequenced was peripheral blood mononuclear cells (PBMCs), taken when the disease was refractory, from a patient treated with antithyroid drugs. Receptors originate from a female donor with Graves disease.

This clonotype has more than one count but fewer than ten. CDR3 region: CSVEGQGSNTEAFF. CDR3 bases: TGCAGCGTTGAGGGACAGGGGTCGAACACTGAAGCTTTCTTT. The chain carries TRBV29-1 and TRBJ1-1, with 10 bases aligning to TRBD1. The CDR3 has 14 residues. After removal of 3 bases from V and 1 base from J, the junction contained 2 bases not matched to a gene. In germline, CDR1 is SQVTM, CDR2 ANQGSEA.

There are a few counts of this clonotype. This chain connects TRBV9 to TRBJ2-5; TRBD1 matches at 7 bases. The trim removed 0 bases at V and 3 bases at J, leaving 5 bases unmatched. There are 15 residues in the CDR3. Germline loops: CDR1 SGDLS, CDR2 YYNGEE. CDR3: CASSVAPDREETQYF. DNA of the CDR3: TGTGCCAGCAGCGTAGCTCCCGACAGGGAAGAGACCCAGTACTTC.

Many counts were recorded for this clonotype. This chain connects TRBV28 to TRBJ2-5; 7 bases align to TRBD1. The germline gives CDR1 MDHEN, CDR2 SYDVKM. Unmatched junction bases numbered 7, after V lost 7 bases and J lost 5 bases. The CDR3 spans 13 residues. The CDR3 is CASINRGRETQYF. CDR3 nucleotides: TGTGCCAGCATTAACAGGGGTAGGGAGACCCAGTACTTC.

The chain uses TRBV10-3 and TRBJ1-1, with D unclear. The V gene's germline CDR1 is ENHRY and CDR2 SYGVKD. The ends were cut back, 3 bases at V and 3 bases at J, with 11 bases in the middle. The CDR3 is 14 residues long. CDR3 region: CAISDSTKDTEAFF. The CDR3 DNA is TGTGCCATCAGTGATTCGACCAAGGACACTGAAGCTTTCTTT.

There are many counts of this clonotype. The J gene is TRBJ1-4, the V gene TRBV7-2; tentatively, D is TRBD1 (6 bases). Germline lookup yields CDR1 SGHTA and CDR2 FQGNSA. Trimming took 2 bases from V and 8 from J, leaving 12 bases between them. The CDR3 sequence is 14 residues long. In nucleotides, the CDR3 is TGTGCCAGCAGCTTACGACAGGCGGGGGAAAAACTGTTTTTT. This sequence encodes CASSLRQAGEKLFF. Supplemented by reference TRBV7-2 and TRBJ1-4, the full variable domain reads GAGVSQSPSNKVTEKGKDVELRCDPISGHTALYWYRQSLGQGLEFLIYFQGNSAPDKSGLPSDRFSAERTGGSVSTLTIQRTQQEDSAVYLCASSLRQAGEKLFFGSGTQLSVL.

The table lists this clonotype with a few counts. The rearrangement uses TRBV3-1 and TRBJ1-1; D uncertain. The CDR3 spans 15 residues. V lost 0 bases and J lost 1, with 9 bases in between. CDR1 and CDR2 (germline): LGHDT, YNNKEL (reference sequence). For the CDR3, the DNA is TGTGCCAGCAGCCAAGATCTCAGAGGGAACACTGAAGCTTTCTTT. Amino acids: CASSQDLRGNTEAFF.

As regards this clonotype: A read error is possible here, since a much larger clone lies one base away. The V and J genes are TRBV7-9 and TRBJ1-2; 11 bases align to TRBD1. This CDR3 is 15 amino acids long. Germline assignment: CDR1 SEHNR and CDR2 FQNEAQ (reference sequence). The DNA of the CDR3 is TGTGCCAGCAGCCCAGGGACAGGGGGTATTGATGGCCACACCTTC. It encodes CASSPGTGGIDGHTF.

The chain employs TRBV6-1 and TRBJ2-1, with D unresolved. The CDR3 extends over 11 amino acids. Per germline, CDR1 MNHNS and CDR2 SASEGT. The CDR3 reads CASGDYNEQFF. As DNA, the CDR3 is TGTGCTTCAGGCGATTACAATGAGCAGTTCTTC.

This clonotype was seen many times. The genes are TRBV20-1 and TRBJ1-2, with 9 bases matching TRBD1. The trim removed 3 bases at V and 2 bases at J, leaving 4 bases unmatched. This CDR3 has 14 amino acids. Germline CDR1 is DFQATT and CDR2 is SNEGSKA (reference sequence). This chain's CDR3 is CSASGQGRNYGYTF. The CDR3 DNA sequence: TGCAGTGCTAGCGGACAGGGGCGAAACTATGGCTACACCTTC.

In its sample, this clonotype was seen a few times. The chain recombines TRBV11-2 with TRBJ2-7; TRBD2 matches 12 bases. After removal of 5 bases from V and 1 base from J, the junction contained 9 bases not matched to a gene. This CDR3 has 17 amino acids. Germline V gives CDR1 SGHAT, CDR2 FQNNGV. DNA of the CDR3: TGTGCCAGCAGCCCCATGTTAGGACTAGCGGGGTCCTACGAGCAGTACTTC. This translates into CASSPMLGLAGSYEQYF.

The chain links TRBV19 to TRBJ1-1; D is undetermined. Germline V lookup: CDR1 LNHDA, CDR2 SQIVND (reference sequence). The CDR3 spans 13 residues. Trimming cost V 9 bases and J 0 bases, with 11 bases left between them. CDR3 in amino acids: CASSGSVNTEAFF. In DNA, the CDR3 is TGTGCCAGCTCCGGGTCAGTGAACACTGAAGCTTTCTTT.

The CDR3 is CASSLDSFLSGELFF. The DNA of the CDR3 is TGCGCCAGCAGCTTGGACAGTTTCCTCTCCGGGGAGCTGTTTTTT. The V and J genes are TRBV5-1 and TRBJ2-2; the D is unclear. The germline V and J ends were trimmed by 0 bases and 6 bases, with 12 bases remaining between them. The CDR3 runs to 15 residues. Germline V gives CDR1 SGHRS, CDR2 YFSETQ.

This clonotype was counted between two and nine times. This chain joins TRBV7-9 and TRBJ2-3; D is unclear. The ends were cut back, 1 base at V and 5 bases at J, with 10 bases in the middle. Germline CDR1 and CDR2: SEHNR and FQNEAQ (reference sequence). The CDR3 totals 14 residues. CDR3 region: CASSLEGSLDTQYF. CDR3 bases: TGTGCCAGCAGCTTAGAGGGCAGTCTAGATACGCAGTATTTT.

The chain uses TRBV20-1 and TRBJ1-6, with D possibly being TRBD1 (5 bases). The CDR3 spans 20 residues. Trimming shortened V by 6 bases and J by 0 bases, and 27 bases separated the two germline ends. Germline-derived CDR1 and CDR2 are DFQATT and SNEGSKA (reference sequence). The CDR3 DNA follows: TGCAGTGCAACCTCCCGGGACCCAGGACTCGGTAGCTCCTATAATTCACCCCTCCACTTT. It codes for CSATSRDPGLGSSYNSPLHF.

Notes on this clonotype: One base away lies a much larger clone, so this may be a sequencing read error. This chain joins TRBV11-2 and TRBJ2-2; 7 nucleotides align to TRBD1. The CDR3 spans 14 residues. Per the germline V gene, CDR1 is SGHAT and CDR2 is FQNNGV. For the CDR3, the DNA is TGTGCCAGCGGCATTGGACAGGCCACCGAGGAGCTGTTTTTT. Protein sequence: CASGIGQATEELFF.

The J gene is TRBJ2-7, the V gene TRBV20-1; 11 nucleotides match TRBD2. From germline, CDR1 is DFQATT and CDR2 SNEGSKA (reference sequence). Trimming took 4 bases from V and 2 from J; bases not matched to a gene: 10. This CDR3 contains 16 residues. The DNA for the CDR3 is TGCAGTGCTATCGGCCCGGGACTAGCGGCCGCCTACGAGCAGTACTTC. The encoded protein is CSAIGPGLAAAYEQYF.

This clonotype was seen repeatedly, ten times or more. The rearrangement joins TRBV28 to TRBJ2-7; the match to TRBD1 covers 7 bases. The germline gives CDR1 MDHEN, CDR2 SYDVKM. Trimming at V came to 2 bases and at J to 0 bases, leaving 4 bases not matched to a gene. This CDR3 spans 15 amino acids. CDR3 region: CASSLTQGDSYEQYF. CDR3 coding DNA: TGTGCCAGCAGTTTAACGCAGGGGGACTCCTACGAGCAGTACTTC. Complete variable domain (other parts from reference TRBV28 and TRBJ2-7): DVKVTQSSRYLVKRTGEKVFLECVQDMDHENMFWYRQDPGLGLRLIYFSYDVKMKEKGDIPEGYSVSREKKERFSLILESASTNQTSMYLCASSLTQGDSYEQYFGPGTRLTVT.

This chain links TRBV20-1 with TRBJ2-5; either TRBD1 or TRBD2 may supply D (6 bases each). Germline V lookup: CDR1 DFQATT, CDR2 SNEGSKA (reference sequence). CDR3 length: 15 amino acids. Deletions cut 6 bases from V and 5 bases from J, with 22 bases between. CDR3 coding DNA: TGCAGTGCCCCCGTGGGGGGCGGTCCGAGGGAGACCCAGTACTTC. This sequence encodes CSAPVGGGPRETQYF.

This rearrangement joins TRBV7-2 to TRBJ2-2, with D unclear. This CDR3 is 14 amino acids long. V lost 5 bases and J 6 bases, leaving 13 bases between the germline ends. Germline V lookup: CDR1 SGHTA, CDR2 FQGNSA. The CDR3 loop is CASSLNLGPGELFF. DNA for the CDR3: TGTGCCAGCAGCCTGAATCTAGGCCCCGGGGAGCTGTTTTTT.

Note on this clonotype: One end of the junction fails to match germline, which may point to a read error. The CDR3 region is CAGSTLPPVGETQYF. DNA for the CDR3: TGTGCCGGCAGTACACTCCCACCCGTGGGGGAGACCCAGTACTTC. The V call is TRBV27, the J call TRBJ2-5; D is unresolved. The CDR3 spans 15 residues. CDR1 MNHEY and CDR2 SMNVEV come from the germline V gene (reference sequence).

In nucleotides, the CDR3 is TGTGCCAGCAGCTACCGACAGGGGGCGCGCCCCTACGAGCAGTACTTC. It yields the protein CASSYRQGARPYEQYF. The genes are TRBV5-6 and TRBJ2-7, with 10 bases matching TRBD1. J was trimmed by 2 bases and V by 3 bases; bases with no gene match: 8. The CDR3 has 16 residues. The V gene's germline CDR1 is SGHDT and CDR2 YYEEEE.

The sample holds many counts of this clonotype. V is TRBV28 and J is TRBJ2-7; D may correspond to TRBD1 or TRBD2 (5 bases each). Germline V CDR1 and CDR2: MDHEN, SYDVKM. The CDR3 length is 14 residues. V was shortened by 2 bases and J by 7 bases, with 15 bases between the two germline ends. Here the CDR3 reads CASSLGTEVGEQYF. Here the CDR3 DNA reads TGTGCCAGCAGTTTAGGGACCGAAGTAGGGGAGCAGTACTTC.

This clonotype has a count of ten or more. The chain employs TRBV11-2 and TRBJ1-6; no firm D call. The CDR3 spans 13 residues. The ends were cut back, 3 bases at V and 4 bases at J, with 4 bases in the middle. Germline loops: CDR1 SGHAT, CDR2 FQNNGV. The CDR3 is CASSFGYNSPLHF. Here the CDR3 DNA reads TGTGCCAGCAGCTTCGGTTATAATTCACCCCTCCACTTT.

This clonotype showed up many times. The rearrangement links TRBV12-3 or TRBV12-4 to TRBJ1-1, with no clear D. V was shortened by 6 bases and J by 0 bases, with 14 bases between the two germline ends. This CDR3 is 15 amino acids long. In DNA, the CDR3 is TGTGCCAGCAGCCCCTCGTCCCCTATGAACACTGAAGCTTTCTTT. Translating it yields CASSPSSPMNTEAFF.

The sample holds many counts of this clonotype. The gene calls are TRBV30 and TRBJ1-2; TRBD1 aligns across 9 bases. Germline trimming cut 1 base from V and 8 bases from J; bases unmatched to any gene: 8. The CDR3 runs to 14 residues. The V gene's germline CDR1 is GTSNPN and CDR2 SVGIG (reference sequence). CDR3 DNA sequence: TGTGCCTGGAGTGCCAAGGGACAGGGAAACGGCTACACCTTC. This translates into CAWSAKGQGNGYTF.

This clonotype was recorded at least ten times. J is TRBJ2-7 and V is TRBV12-3 or TRBV12-4, with 9 bases lining up with TRBD1. CDR3 length: 16 amino acids. V trimming: 2 bases; J trimming: 5 bases; junction bases outside the gene matches: 10. CDR3 amino acids: CASSLTSGTGSDEQYF. The CDR3 DNA reads as TGTGCCAGCAGTTTAACATCGGGGACAGGGTCCGACGAGCAGTACTTC.

The rearrangement joins TRBV5-4 to TRBJ1-1; D not certain. The CDR3 spans 14 residues. V lost 4 bases, J lost 3 bases, and 13 bases lay in between. CDR1 is SGHNT, CDR2 YYREEE, per germline (reference sequence). CDR3 sequence reads: CASSTPIGDTEAFF. In nucleotides, the CDR3 is TGTGCCAGCAGCACCCCCATTGGTGACACTGAAGCTTTCTTT.

This clonotype has at least ten counts. This chain joins TRBV12-3 or TRBV12-4 and TRBJ1-2, with D hard to call. This CDR3 has 12 amino acids. V lost 2 bases and J 8 bases, leaving 9 bases between the germline ends. CDR3 amino acids: CASSLPGRGYTF. The DNA for the CDR3 is TGTGCCAGCAGTTTACCGGGCCGGGGCTACACCTTC.

This clonotype was detected many times. The genes are TRBV29-1 and TRBJ2-2; 10 positions match TRBD2. CDR1 SQVTM and CDR2 ANQGSEA come from the germline V gene. Germline trimming cut 1 base from V and 3 bases from J; bases unmatched to any gene: 2. The CDR3 has 15 residues. The CDR3 here is CSVEGLAGDTGELFF. CDR3 in DNA: TGCAGCGTTGAAGGCCTAGCGGGAGACACCGGGGAGCTGTTTTTT.

This clonotype was counted a few times. The chain couples TRBV6-1 to TRBJ1-3; D possibly corresponds to TRBD1 (5 bases). Germline CDR1 MNHNS, CDR2 SASEGT. The V end was cut by 6 bases, the J end by 0 bases, with 9 bases between. This CDR3 has 14 residues. This chain's CDR3 is CASSGGVSGNTIYF. Written as DNA, the CDR3 is TGTGCCAGCAGCGGGGGGGTCTCTGGAAACACCATATATTTT.

Ten or more counts support this clonotype. The J gene is TRBJ2-7, the V gene TRBV12-3 or TRBV12-4; the match to TRBD1 covers 8 bases. The CDR3 consists of 15 residues. With V trimmed by 5 bases and J by 4 bases, 10 bases remained unmatched. The CDR3 is CASSTTGQEEYEQYF. The CDR3 DNA reads as TGTGCCAGCAGTACTACGGGACAGGAGGAATACGAGCAGTACTTC.

This clonotype was detected only a few times. The chain joins TRBV12-3 or TRBV12-4 to TRBJ1-4; D is undetermined. V dropped 4 bases and J dropped 10 bases, with 19 bases sitting between them. The CDR3 covers 15 residues. The DNA of the CDR3 is TGTGCCAGCAGTTCCCCCGGCGTGAGGGAGGGAAAACTGTTTTTT. Amino acids: CASSSPGVREGKLFF.